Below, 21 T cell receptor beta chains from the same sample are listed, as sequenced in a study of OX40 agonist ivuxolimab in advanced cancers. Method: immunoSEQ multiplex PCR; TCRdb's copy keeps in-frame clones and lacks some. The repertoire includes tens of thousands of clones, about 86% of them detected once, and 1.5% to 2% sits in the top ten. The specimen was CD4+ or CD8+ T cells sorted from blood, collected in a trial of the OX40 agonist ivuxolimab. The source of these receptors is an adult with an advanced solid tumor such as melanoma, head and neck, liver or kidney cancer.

For the CDR3, the DNA is TGTGCCGGAGGAGCGGGAGTGGGAGAGCAGTACTTC. Encoded protein: CAGGAGVGEQYF. The genes are TRBV11-1 and TRBJ2-7; 8 bases agree with TRBD2. From germline, CDR1 is SGHAT and CDR2 FQDESV (reference sequence). The CDR3 consists of 12 residues. V was pared by 11 bases and J by 7 bases, with 10 bases of the junction left unmatched.

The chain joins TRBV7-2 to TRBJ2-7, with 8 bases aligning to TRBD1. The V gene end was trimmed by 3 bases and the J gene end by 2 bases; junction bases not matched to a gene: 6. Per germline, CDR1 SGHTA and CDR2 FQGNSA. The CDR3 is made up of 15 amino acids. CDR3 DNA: TGTGCCAGCAGCTTCGCTGGACAGGGAACCTACGAGCAGTACTTC. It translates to CASSFAGQGTYEQYF.

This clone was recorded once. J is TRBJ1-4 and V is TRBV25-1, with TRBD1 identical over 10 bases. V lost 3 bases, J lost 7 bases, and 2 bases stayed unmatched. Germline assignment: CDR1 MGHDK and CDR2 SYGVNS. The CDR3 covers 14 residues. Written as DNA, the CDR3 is TGTGCCAGCAGTGACCGGACAGGGGGTGAAAAACTGTTTTTT. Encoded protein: CASSDRTGGEKLFF.

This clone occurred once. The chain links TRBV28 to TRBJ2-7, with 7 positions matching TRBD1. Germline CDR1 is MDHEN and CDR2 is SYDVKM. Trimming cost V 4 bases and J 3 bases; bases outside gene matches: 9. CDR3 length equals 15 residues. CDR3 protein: CASSSVTGTFYEQYF. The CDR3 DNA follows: TGTGCCAGCAGTTCCGTGACAGGGACCTTCTACGAGCAGTACTTC. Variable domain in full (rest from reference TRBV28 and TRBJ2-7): DVKVTQSSRYLVKRTGEKVFLECVQDMDHENMFWYRQDPGLGLRLIYFSYDVKMKEKGDIPEGYSVSREKKERFSLILESASTNQTSMYLCASSSVTGTFYEQYFGPGTRLTVT.

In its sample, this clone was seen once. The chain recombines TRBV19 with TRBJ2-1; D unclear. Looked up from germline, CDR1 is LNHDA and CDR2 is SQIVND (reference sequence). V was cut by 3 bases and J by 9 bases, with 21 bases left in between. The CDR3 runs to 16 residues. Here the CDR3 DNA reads TGTGCCAGTAGTATCCCGGCCAGGTCCCGTGGTGGTGAGCAGTTCTTC. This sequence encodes CASSIPARSRGGEQFF.

The CDR3 reads CASSLGVFTDTQYF. The CDR3 bases are TGTGCCAGCAGTTTAGGAGTTTTCACAGATACGCAGTATTTT. The chain joins TRBV27 to TRBJ2-3; D is ambiguous. V lost 2 bases and J 2 bases, leaving 8 bases between the germline ends. Germline values: CDR1 MNHEY, CDR2 SMNVEV (reference sequence). The CDR3 totals 14 residues.

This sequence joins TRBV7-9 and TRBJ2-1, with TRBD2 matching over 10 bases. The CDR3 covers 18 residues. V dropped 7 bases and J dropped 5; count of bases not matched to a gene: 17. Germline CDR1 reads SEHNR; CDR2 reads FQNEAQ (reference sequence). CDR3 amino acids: CASNYTVRASGRNNEQFF. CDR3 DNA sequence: TGTGCCAGCAACTATACAGTTCGGGCTAGCGGGAGAAACAATGAGCAGTTCTTC.

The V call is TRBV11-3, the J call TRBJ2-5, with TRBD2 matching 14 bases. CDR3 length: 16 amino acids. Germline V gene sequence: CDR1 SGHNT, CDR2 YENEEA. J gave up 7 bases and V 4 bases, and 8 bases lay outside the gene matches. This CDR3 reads CASSSGGTSGRGTQYF. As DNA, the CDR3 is TGTGCCAGCAGCTCAGGCGGGACTAGCGGGAGAGGGACCCAGTACTTC.

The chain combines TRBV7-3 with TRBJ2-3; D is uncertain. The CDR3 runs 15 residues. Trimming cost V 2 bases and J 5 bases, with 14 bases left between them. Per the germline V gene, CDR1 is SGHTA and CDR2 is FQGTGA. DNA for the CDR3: TGTGCCAGCAGCTTAGAGGTAGCCCGTAAAGATACGCAGTATTTT. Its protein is CASSLEVARKDTQYF.

CDR3 region: CASSLAGVNEKLFF. Written as DNA, the CDR3 is TGTGCCAGCAGCTTGGCAGGGGTTAACGAAAAACTGTTTTTT. The chain links TRBV5-5 to TRBJ1-4; tentative D call: TRBD1 (6 bases). Germline loops: CDR1 SGHKS, CDR2 YYEKEE (reference sequence). This CDR3 comprises 14 residues. V gave up 0 bases and J gave up 8 bases, with 11 bases separating them.

CDR3 sequence: CASSLGGSWSTDTQYF. The CDR3 nucleotides read TGTGCCAGCAGCTTAGGGGGCAGTTGGAGCACAGATACGCAGTATTTT. V is TRBV7-2 and J is TRBJ2-3; a possible D gene is TRBD1 (5 bases). The CDR3 runs to 16 residues. Trimming took 1 base from V and 0 from J, leaving 11 bases between them. Germline V gene lookup returns CDR1 SGHTA and CDR2 FQGNSA.

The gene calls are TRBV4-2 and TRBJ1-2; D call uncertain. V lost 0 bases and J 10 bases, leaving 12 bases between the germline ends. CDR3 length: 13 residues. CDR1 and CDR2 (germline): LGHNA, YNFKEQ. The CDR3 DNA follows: TGTGCCAGCAGCCAAGAGGGCACATCGGTCTACACCTTC. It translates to CASSQEGTSVYTF.

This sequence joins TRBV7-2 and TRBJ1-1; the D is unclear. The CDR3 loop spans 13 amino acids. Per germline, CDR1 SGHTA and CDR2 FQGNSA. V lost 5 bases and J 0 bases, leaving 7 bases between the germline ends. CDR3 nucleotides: TGTGCCAGCAGCCTTGAGATGAACACTGAAGCTTTCTTT. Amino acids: CASSLEMNTEAFF.

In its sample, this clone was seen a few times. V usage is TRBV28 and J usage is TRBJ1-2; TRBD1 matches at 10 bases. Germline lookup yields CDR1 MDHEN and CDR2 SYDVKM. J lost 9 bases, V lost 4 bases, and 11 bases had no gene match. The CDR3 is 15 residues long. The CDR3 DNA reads TGTGCCAGCAGTTCTCCCGACAGGGGGCCTGTCCGCTACACCTTC. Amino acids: CASSSPDRGPVRYTF.

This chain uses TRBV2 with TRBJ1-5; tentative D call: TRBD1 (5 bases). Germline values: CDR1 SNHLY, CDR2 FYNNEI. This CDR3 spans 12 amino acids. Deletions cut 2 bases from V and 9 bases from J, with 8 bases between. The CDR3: CASSEPGRPQHF. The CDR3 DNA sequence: TGTGCCAGCAGTGAACCAGGGAGGCCCCAGCATTTT.

Here the CDR3 DNA reads TGTGCCAGCAGCTTAACGCCGTCCTACGAGCAGTACTTC. It yields the protein CASSLTPSYEQYF. The J gene is TRBJ2-7, the V gene TRBV7-3; unclear D gene. Germline CDR1 reads SGHTA; CDR2 reads FQGTGA. The ends were cut back, 0 bases at V and 1 base at J, with 4 bases in the middle. This CDR3 spans 13 amino acids.

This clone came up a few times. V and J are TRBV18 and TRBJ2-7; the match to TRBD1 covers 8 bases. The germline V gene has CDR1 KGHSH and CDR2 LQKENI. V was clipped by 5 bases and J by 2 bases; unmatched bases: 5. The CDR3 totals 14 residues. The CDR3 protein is CASSAQGEAYEQYF. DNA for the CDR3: TGTGCCAGCTCAGCACAGGGGGAGGCCTACGAGCAGTACTTC.

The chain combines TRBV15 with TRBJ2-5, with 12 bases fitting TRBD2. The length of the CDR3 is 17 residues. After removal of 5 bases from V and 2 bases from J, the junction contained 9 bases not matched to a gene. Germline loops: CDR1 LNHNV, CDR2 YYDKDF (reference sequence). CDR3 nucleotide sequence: TGTGCCACCAGCGAAGGGGGACTAGCGGGCCGACAAGAGACCCAGTACTTC. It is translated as CATSEGGLAGRQETQYF.

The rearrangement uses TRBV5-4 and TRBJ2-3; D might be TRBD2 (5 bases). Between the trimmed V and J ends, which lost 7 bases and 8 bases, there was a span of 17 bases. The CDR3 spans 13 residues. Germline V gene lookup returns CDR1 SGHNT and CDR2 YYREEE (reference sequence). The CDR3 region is CASAPARGGTQYF. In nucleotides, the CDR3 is TGTGCCAGCGCCCCCGCCCGAGGAGGTACGCAGTATTTT.

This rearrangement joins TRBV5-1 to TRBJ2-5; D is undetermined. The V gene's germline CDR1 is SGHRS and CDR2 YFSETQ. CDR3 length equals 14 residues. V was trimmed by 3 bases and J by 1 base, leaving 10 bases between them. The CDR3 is CASSSKGPQETQYF. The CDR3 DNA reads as TGCGCCAGCAGCTCTAAGGGTCCCCAAGAGACCCAGTACTTC.

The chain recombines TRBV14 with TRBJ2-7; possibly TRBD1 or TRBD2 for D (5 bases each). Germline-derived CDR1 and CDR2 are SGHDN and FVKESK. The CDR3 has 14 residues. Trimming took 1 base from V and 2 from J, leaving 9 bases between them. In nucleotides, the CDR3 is TGTGCCAGCAGCCAAGCAAGGGGAGCCTACGAGCAGTACTTC. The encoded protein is CASSQARGAYEQYF. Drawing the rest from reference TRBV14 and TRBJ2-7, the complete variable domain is EAGVTQFPSHSVIEKGQTVTLRCDPISGHDNLYWYRRVMGKEIKFLLHFVKESKQDESGMPNNRFLAERTGGTYSTLKVQPAELEDSGVYFCASSQARGAYEQYFGPGTRLTVT.